These 22 T cell receptor beta chains came from one sample sequenced in a study of blood T cell repertoires in COVID-19. Assay used: immunoSEQ multiplex PCR; TCRdb lists only in-frame clones, some missing. The data show about 64,000 clones, roughly 77% seen once. The material sequenced was peripheral blood. The receptors shown here come from a man aged 80 or over with acute or convalescent COVID-19.

The V and J genes are TRBV5-4 and TRBJ2-7; 7 bases are a match to TRBD1. V lost 2 bases, J lost 5 bases, and 7 bases stayed unmatched. Per germline, CDR1 SGHNT and CDR2 YYREEE (reference sequence). This CDR3 comprises 14 residues. The CDR3 region has the DNA TGTGCCAGCAGCTTTCGACAGGGTGACGACGAGCAGTACTTC. The encoded protein is CASSFRQGDDEQYF. Complete variable domain (other parts from reference TRBV5-4 and TRBJ2-7): ETGVTQSPTHLIKTRGQQVTLRCSSQSGHNTVSWYQQALGQGPQFIFQYYREEENGRGNFPPRFSGLQFPNYSSELNVNALELDDSALYLCASSFRQGDDEQYFGPGTRLTVT.

This clone has a single count. This rearrangement joins TRBV19 to TRBJ1-2; D is possibly TRBD1 (5 bases). Germline CDR1 and CDR2: LNHDA and SQIVND (reference sequence). The germline V and J ends were trimmed by 5 bases and 7 bases, with 11 bases remaining between them. The CDR3 extends over 12 amino acids. The DNA for the CDR3 is TGTGCCAGTAGTGAGTACAGGAGTGGCTACACCTTC. Amino acids: CASSEYRSGYTF.

This chain links TRBV19 with TRBJ1-3; 8 positions match TRBD1. CDR3 length: 15 amino acids. Germline V gene lookup returns CDR1 LNHDA and CDR2 SQIVND (reference sequence). Trimming removed 7 bases from V and 0 bases from J; junction bases left unmatched: 5. CDR3 nucleotides: TGTGCCAGTAACACAGGGGGAATCTCTGGAAACACCATATATTTT. Its translation: CASNTGGISGNTIYF. Variable domain in full (rest from reference TRBV19 and TRBJ1-3): DGGITQSPKYLFRKEGQNVTLSCEQNLNHDAMYWYRQDPGQGLRLIYYSQIVNDFQKGDIAEGYSVSREKKESFPLTVTSAQKNPTAFYLCASNTGGISGNTIYFGEGSWLTVV.

This chain connects TRBV19 to TRBJ1-5; 7 bases are shared with TRBD1. The germline V gene encodes CDR1 LNHDA and CDR2 SQIVND (reference sequence). The CDR3 totals 14 residues. The V gene end was trimmed by 3 bases and the J gene end by 6 bases; junction bases not matched to a gene: 5. The chain's CDR3 is CASSISGGAQPQHF. The CDR3 DNA follows: TGTGCCAGTAGTATCTCAGGGGGTGCTCAGCCCCAGCATTTT. The entire variable domain, with the rest obtained from reference TRBV19 and TRBJ1-5, is as follows: DGGITQSPKYLFRKEGQNVTLSCEQNLNHDAMYWYRQDPGQGLRLIYYSQIVNDFQKGDIAEGYSVSREKKESFPLTVTSAQKNPTAFYLCASSISGGAQPQHFGDGTRLSIL.

The CDR3 nucleotides read TGCAGTGCTAGTGTCGGGTTAAGCAATCAGCCCCAGCATTTT. Translated: CSASVGLSNQPQHF. The chain is built from TRBV20-1 and TRBJ1-5; D gene unclear. This CDR3 spans 14 amino acids. Germline CDR1 reads DFQATT; CDR2 reads SNEGSKA (reference sequence). V lost 3 bases, J lost 1 base, and 10 bases lay in between.

Regarding this clone: The junction and the germline gene differ at one end; a read error may be behind it. The J gene is TRBJ2-5, the V gene TRBV3-1 (or the pseudogene TRBV3-2); a possible D gene is TRBD1 (6 bases). The CDR3 length is 13 residues. Germline V lookup: CDR1 LGHDT, CDR2 YNNKEL (reference sequence). CDR3 coding DNA: TGTGCCAGCAGCCAGGGGGCCCAAGGGACCCAGTACTTC. This sequence encodes CASSQGAQGTQYF.

The chain has TRBV12-3 or TRBV12-4 and TRBJ1-2; D unclear. V was cut by 1 base and J by 4 bases, with 7 bases left in between. The CDR3 spans 13 residues. The CDR3 loop is CASSLGQIYGYTF. In nucleotides, the CDR3 is TGTGCCAGCAGTTTAGGTCAGATCTATGGCTACACCTTC.

The chain carries TRBV5-1 and TRBJ2-7; 7 nucleotides agree with TRBD1. There are 14 residues in the CDR3. Germline CDR1 SGHRS, CDR2 YFSETQ. The V gene end was trimmed by 0 bases and the J gene end by 8 bases; junction bases not matched to a gene: 8. The CDR3 here is CASSLVGGIHKQYF. DNA of the CDR3: TGCGCCAGCAGCTTGGTAGGGGGCATTCACAAGCAGTACTTC.

There are a few counts of this clone. CDR3 amino acids: CASSQATDRASYTF. In DNA form, the CDR3 reads TGCGCCAGCAGCCAAGCCACGGACAGGGCGAGCTACACCTTC. This rearrangement joins TRBV4-1 to TRBJ1-2, with TRBD1 identical over 8 bases. The CDR3 spans 14 residues. Germline V gene data show CDR1 as MGHRA and CDR2 as YSYEKL. Trimming cost V 1 base and J 9 bases; bases outside gene matches: 7.

V gene TRBV5-5 combines with J gene TRBJ2-7, with TRBD1 matching 7 bases. The CDR3 sequence is 15 residues long. Germline-derived CDR1 and CDR2 are SGHKS and YYEKEE (reference sequence). The V gene end was trimmed by 0 bases and the J gene end by 2 bases; junction bases not matched to a gene: 5. CDR3 nucleotides: TGTGCCAGCAGCTTGGGACAGGGCTATCCCTACGAGCAGTACTTC. Translating it yields CASSLGQGYPYEQYF.

The J gene is TRBJ2-1, the V gene TRBV9; D perhaps matches TRBD1 (6 bases). The CDR3 runs to 15 residues. V lost 3 bases and J 0 bases, leaving 10 bases between the germline ends. Looked up from germline, CDR1 is SGDLS and CDR2 is YYNGEE. CDR3 nucleotides: TGTGCCAGCAGCGCACAGGGCAACTCCTACAATGAGCAGTTCTTC. It codes for CASSAQGNSYNEQFF.

This chain uses TRBV5-1 with TRBJ1-1; D ambiguous. Germline V CDR1 and CDR2: SGHRS, YFSETQ. This CDR3 has 15 amino acids. Trimming left V 0 bases short and J 7 bases short, with 16 bases between. The CDR3 spells CASSLAGQVLSEAFF. CDR3 in DNA: TGCGCCAGCAGCTTGGCCGGCCAGGTTTTGAGTGAAGCTTTCTTT.

The V call is TRBV19, the J call TRBJ2-5; 11 bases fit TRBD1. Germline values: CDR1 LNHDA, CDR2 SQIVND (reference sequence). CDR3 length: 18 amino acids. V shed 5 bases, J shed 5 bases, and the junction held 16 bases outside the gene matches. The DNA for the CDR3 is TGTGCCAGTAGTGGGGGACAGGGGGTGACCCCCCAAGTCGAGACCCAGTACTTC. Encoded protein: CASSGGQGVTPQVETQYF.

The rearrangement uses TRBV10-2 and TRBJ2-1, with 7 bases matching TRBD1. The CDR3 totals 13 residues. V lost 10 bases to trimming and J lost 1 base; unmatched junction nucleotides: 4. CDR1 and CDR2 (germline): WSHSY, SAAADI. The CDR3 here is CATATGSYNEQFF. CDR3 coding DNA: TGCGCCACCGCGACAGGGTCCTACAATGAGCAGTTCTTC.

The CDR3 spells CASSQTGGHGYTF. CDR3 sequence (DNA): TGTGCCAGCAGCCAGACAGGGGGACACGGCTACACCTTC. The V call is TRBV5-4, the J call TRBJ1-2, with 9 nucleotides matching TRBD1. V was pared by 4 bases and J by 8 bases, with 6 bases of the junction left unmatched. This CDR3 has 13 amino acids. Germline V gene lookup returns CDR1 SGHNT and CDR2 YYREEE (reference sequence).

J is TRBJ2-3 and V is TRBV7-9; 8 bases align to TRBD1. Germline CDR1 reads SEHNR; CDR2 reads FQNEAQ (reference sequence). The CDR3 spans 15 residues. V gave up 5 bases and J gave up 0 bases; unmatched junction bases: 4. The CDR3 DNA sequence: TGTGCCAGCAGCCCGGGGACAGGTAGCACAGATACGCAGTATTTT. This translates into CASSPGTGSTDTQYF.

The CDR3 loop is CASSESRTSTDTQYF. The DNA for the CDR3 is TGTGCCAGCAGTGAATCTAGGACTAGCACAGATACGCAGTATTTT. The J gene is TRBJ2-3, the V gene TRBV25-1; D perhaps matches TRBD2 (5 bases). Trimming shortened V by 1 base and J by 0 bases, and 8 bases separated the two germline ends. From germline, CDR1 is MGHDK and CDR2 SYGVNS. CDR3 length: 15 residues.

This clone was picked up a small number of times. The rearrangement joins TRBV11-3 to TRBJ2-7; 7 bases are a match to TRBD1. Trimming cost V 5 bases and J 4 bases; bases outside gene matches: 11. This CDR3 has 15 residues. Germline-derived CDR1 and CDR2 are SGHNT and YENEEA. CDR3 sequence: CASSPSDRMRYEQYF. DNA for the CDR3: TGTGCCAGCAGCCCCTCGGACAGGATGAGGTACGAGCAGTACTTC.

V gene TRBV4-1 combines with J gene TRBJ2-1; 11 nucleotides match TRBD2. V was clipped by 3 bases and J by 6 bases; unmatched bases: 7. CDR1 MGHRA and CDR2 YSYEKL come from the germline V gene. CDR3 length: 16 amino acids. The CDR3 loop is CASSQATSGGGNEQFF. In DNA form, the CDR3 reads TGCGCCAGCAGCCAGGCAACTAGCGGGGGAGGCAATGAGCAGTTCTTC.

The chain joins TRBV27 to TRBJ1-2; D unclear. Germline CDR1 reads MNHEY; CDR2 reads SMNVEV (reference sequence). V lost 6 bases and J 0 bases, leaving 14 bases between the germline ends. This CDR3 is 15 amino acids long. Written as DNA, the CDR3 is TGTGCCAGCAGATCCGCGGGAGCAACTAACTATGGCTACACCTTC. Its protein is CASRSAGATNYGYTF.

The rearrangement links TRBV6-6 to TRBJ1-3; a weak D match, TRBD1 (5 bases). V was trimmed by 0 bases and J by 1 base, leaving 10 bases between them. This CDR3 contains 16 residues. The germline CDR1 and CDR2 sequences are MNHNY and SVGAGI (reference sequence). The CDR3, as DNA: TGTGCCAGCAGTTACTCACAGGTGATATCTGGAAACACCATATATTTT. This translates into CASSYSQVISGNTIYF.

V gene TRBV3-1 (or the pseudogene TRBV3-2) combines with J gene TRBJ2-5, with 9 bases identical to TRBD1. The CDR3 runs to 17 residues. Germline-derived CDR1 and CDR2 are LGHDT and YNNKEL (reference sequence). V dropped 1 base and J dropped 4; count of bases not matched to a gene: 10. CDR3 sequence (DNA): TGTGCCAGCAGCCAAGGGGGACAGGGAGGTTTAGCAGAGACCCAGTACTTC. This sequence encodes CASSQGGQGGLAETQYF.